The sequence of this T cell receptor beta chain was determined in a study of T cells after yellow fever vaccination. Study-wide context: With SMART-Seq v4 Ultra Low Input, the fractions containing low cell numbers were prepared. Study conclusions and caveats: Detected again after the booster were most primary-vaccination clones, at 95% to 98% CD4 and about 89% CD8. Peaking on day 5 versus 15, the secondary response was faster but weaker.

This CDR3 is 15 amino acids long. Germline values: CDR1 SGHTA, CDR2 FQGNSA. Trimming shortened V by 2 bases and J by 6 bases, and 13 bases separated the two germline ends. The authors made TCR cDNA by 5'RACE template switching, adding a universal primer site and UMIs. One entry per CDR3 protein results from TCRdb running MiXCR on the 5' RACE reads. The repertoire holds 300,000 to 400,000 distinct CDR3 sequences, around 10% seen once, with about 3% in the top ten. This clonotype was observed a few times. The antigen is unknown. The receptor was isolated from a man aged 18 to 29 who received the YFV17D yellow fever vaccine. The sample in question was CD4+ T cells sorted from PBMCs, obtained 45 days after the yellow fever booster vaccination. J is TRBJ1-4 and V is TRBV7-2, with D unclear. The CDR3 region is CASSLSDPRDEKLFF. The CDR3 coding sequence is TGTGCCAGCAGCTTATCGGACCCGAGGGATGAAAAACTGTTTTTT.